Listed here are 28 T cell receptor beta chains from one sample, sequenced in a study of T cell changes during pregnancy in multiple sclerosis. Some clones are missing from TCRdb's copy, which holds only in-frame ones; the method was immunoSEQ multiplex PCR. The sample consists of more than 95,000 clones, roughly 92% of them appearing once. Sample: peripheral blood, taken after pregnancy. The receptors were gathered from a female donor with multiple sclerosis, enrolled in a pregnancy study.

This chain joins TRBV12-5 and TRBJ2-2; tentative D call: TRBD1 (7 bases). Germline CDR1 reads LGHNT; CDR2 reads FRNRAP. Trimming cost V 6 bases and J 5 bases, with 10 bases left between them. This CDR3 region has 13 residues. The CDR3 sequence is CASGTGRTGELFF. The CDR3, as DNA: TGTGCTAGTGGGACAGGGAGGACCGGGGAGCTGTTTTTT.

V usage is TRBV25-1 and J usage is TRBJ1-1; D is perhaps TRBD1 (5 bases). V lost 1 base to trimming and J lost 7 bases, with 10 bases between them. Germline V gene lookup returns CDR1 MGHDK and CDR2 SYGVNS. This CDR3 is built from 13 residues. The DNA of the CDR3 is TGTGCCAGCAGTGAATCTGGGGGGAGTGAAGCTTTCTTT. It codes for CASSESGGSEAFF.

The chain couples TRBV27 to TRBJ2-7, with 8 bases identical to TRBD1. The V gene's germline CDR1 is MNHEY and CDR2 SMNVEV (reference sequence). CDR3 length equals 13 residues. With 9 bases clipped from V and 2 bases from J, the junction kept 6 bases outside the gene matches. The CDR3 reads CASAMDRAYEQYF. CDR3 sequence (DNA): TGTGCCAGTGCCATGGACAGGGCCTACGAGCAGTACTTC.

The V call is TRBV28, the J call TRBJ2-1; D call uncertain. Germline assignment: CDR1 MDHEN and CDR2 SYDVKM. CDR3 size: 11 residues. The V end was cut by 5 bases, the J end by 9 bases, with 8 bases between. CDR3 sequence reads: CASSPLREQFF. The DNA of the CDR3 is TGTGCCAGCAGTCCCCTCCGTGAGCAGTTCTTC.

The chain combines TRBV11-2 with TRBJ1-1, with D perhaps TRBD1 (6 bases). Trimming pared 6 bases from V and 0 bases from J, leaving 14 bases between. Germline V gene sequence: CDR1 SGHAT, CDR2 FQNNGV. The CDR3 spans 15 residues. Here the CDR3 reads CASRQTGILNTEAFF. CDR3 bases: TGTGCCAGCAGACAAACAGGGATCTTGAACACTGAAGCTTTCTTT.

This chain uses TRBV5-1 with TRBJ2-7, with a weak D call TRBD1 (6 bases). The CDR3 spans 15 residues. V was shortened by 0 bases and J by 2 bases, with 12 bases between the two germline ends. The V gene's germline CDR1 is SGHRS and CDR2 YFSETQ. CDR3 protein: CASSLGFEGAYEQYF. DNA of the CDR3: TGCGCCAGCAGCTTGGGCTTCGAGGGGGCCTACGAGCAGTACTTC.

The J gene is TRBJ2-5, the V gene TRBV30; weak D call: TRBD2 (8 bases). The V gene's germline CDR1 is GTSNPN and CDR2 SVGIG (reference sequence). CDR3 size: 23 residues. The V and J ends lost 0 bases and 0 bases respectively, with 35 bases between them. In nucleotides, the CDR3 is TGTGCCTGGAGTGTAAGCGGGGGAAGGCCCCCCCTTTTTACGACAGGGCACCAAGAGACCCAGTACTTC. Its translation: CAWSVSGGRPPLFTTGHQETQYF.

V and J are TRBV19 and TRBJ2-2; possible D gene TRBD2, 6 bases. Deletions cut 10 bases from V and 6 bases from J, with 18 bases between. Germline CDR1 and CDR2: LNHDA and SQIVND (reference sequence). CDR3 length: 14 residues. The CDR3 here is CATSGGVTSGELFF. CDR3 nucleotides: TGTGCCACCTCAGGAGGGGTCACATCCGGGGAGCTGTTTTTT.

The genes are TRBV6-1 and TRBJ2-7; TRBD1 matches 8 bases. CDR1 MNHNS and CDR2 SASEGT come from the germline V gene. With 6 bases clipped from V and 0 bases from J, the junction kept 7 bases outside the gene matches. The CDR3 is 15 amino acids. The CDR3 protein is CASRQGALSSYEQYF. The DNA of the CDR3 is TGTGCCAGCAGGCAGGGGGCCCTAAGCTCCTACGAGCAGTACTTC.

V is TRBV11-2 and J is TRBJ2-3; perhaps TRBD1 as D (5 bases). Trimming took 0 bases from V and 0 from J, leaving 10 bases between them. The CDR3 runs to 16 residues. The germline V gene has CDR1 SGHAT and CDR2 FQNNGV. Written as DNA, the CDR3 is TGTGCCAGCAGCTTAGATGGGTACAGGAGCACAGATACGCAGTATTTT. Encoded protein: CASSLDGYRSTDTQYF.

The V call is TRBV11-2, the J call TRBJ2-3; tentatively, D is TRBD2 (6 bases). V was shortened by 6 bases and J by 1 base, with 11 bases between the two germline ends. The CDR3 extends over 14 amino acids. Germline V CDR1 and CDR2: SGHAT, FQNNGV. This CDR3 is CASRHWGGTDTQYF. CDR3 coding DNA: TGTGCCAGCAGGCATTGGGGGGGCACAGATACGCAGTATTTT. The variable domain in full, with the rest retrieved from reference TRBV11-2 and TRBJ2-3, is EAGVAQSPRYKIIEKRQSVAFWCNPISGHATLYWYQQILGQGPKLLIQFQNNGVVDDSQLPKDRFSAERLKGVDSTLKIQPAKLEDSAVYLCASRHWGGTDTQYFGPGTRLTVL.

The chain links TRBV2 to TRBJ2-7; TRBD2 aligns across 13 bases. There are 13 residues in the CDR3. The V gene end was trimmed by 11 bases and the J gene end by 3 bases; junction bases not matched to a gene: 4. CDR1 is SNHLY and CDR2 is FYNNEI in the germline V gene. CDR3 amino acids: CAGRLAGGYEQYF. The CDR3 DNA sequence: TGTGCCGGGAGACTAGCGGGAGGCTACGAGCAGTACTTC. Together with reference TRBV2 and TRBJ2-7, the CDR3 gives the full variable domain: EPEVTQTPSHQVTQMGQEVILRCVPISNHLYFYWYRQILGQKVEFLVSFYNNEISEKSEIFDDQFSVERPDGSNFTLKIRSTKLEDSAMYFCAGRLAGGYEQYFGPGTRLTVT.

The CDR3 nucleotides are TGTGCCAGCAGTTTACCGGAGGGGGCTGACACTGAAGCTTTCTTT. This sequence encodes CASSLPEGADTEAFF. The chain uses TRBV28 and TRBJ1-1, with 7 bases identical to TRBD1. With V trimmed by 2 bases and J by 3 bases, 6 bases remained unmatched. The germline V gene encodes CDR1 MDHEN and CDR2 SYDVKM. There are 15 residues in the CDR3.

The V gene is TRBV2, the J gene TRBJ2-1; 9 bases agree with TRBD1. The CDR3 has 19 amino acids. Germline V CDR1 and CDR2: SNHLY, FYNNEI. Losses at the gene ends were 2 bases for V and 5 bases for J; bases not matched to a gene: 16. The CDR3 sequence is CASSEWFKPMNRGHNEQFF. The CDR3 DNA reads TGTGCCAGCAGTGAATGGTTCAAACCGATGAACAGGGGGCACAATGAGCAGTTCTTC.

The chain links TRBV4-3 to TRBJ1-1; tentative D call: TRBD1 (5 bases). CDR1 LGHNA and CDR2 YSLEER come from the germline V gene. The V end lost 1 base, the J end lost 5 bases, and 17 bases lay between the germline ends. The CDR3 runs to 16 residues. The CDR3 protein is CASSQVRGDPKTEAFF. The CDR3 DNA is TGCGCCAGCAGCCAAGTACGCGGGGACCCAAAGACTGAAGCTTTCTTT.

This clone occurred a few times. The rearrangement joins TRBV28 to TRBJ1-3, with TRBD1 identical over 7 bases. V lost 5 bases to trimming and J lost 0 bases; unmatched junction nucleotides: 4. CDR3 length equals 15 residues. Per the germline V gene, CDR1 is MDHEN and CDR2 is SYDVKM. In DNA form, the CDR3 reads TGTGCCAGCAGTCTAGGGGGCCTCTCTGGAAACACCATATATTTT. Its translation is CASSLGGLSGNTIYF.

V and J are TRBV19 and TRBJ2-5; D is perhaps TRBD2 (6 bases). The CDR3 is 15 amino acids. V was trimmed by 2 bases and J by 4 bases, leaving 14 bases between them. CDR1 LNHDA and CDR2 SQIVND come from the germline V gene (reference sequence). The chain's CDR3 is CASSIRGGSRETQYF. The CDR3 DNA sequence: TGTGCCAGTAGTATACGCGGAGGGAGTCGAGAGACCCAGTACTTC.

The gene calls are TRBV5-1 and TRBJ2-7, with D unresolved. The CDR3 contains 13 residues. Germline V gene data show CDR1 as SGHRS and CDR2 as YFSETQ. V was cut by 8 bases and J by 0 bases, with 12 bases left in between. CDR3 DNA sequence: TGCGCCAGTAAGGAGCCTAGCTCCTACGAGCAGTACTTC. This codes for CASKEPSSYEQYF.

This clone was recorded once. V is TRBV7-6 and J is TRBJ2-1, with TRBD1 matching over 9 bases. Germline V CDR1 and CDR2: SGHVS, FNYEAQ. The CDR3 is 14 amino acids. The J segment lost 6 bases and the V segment lost 2 bases, leaving 2 bases of the junction unmatched. Here the CDR3 reads CASSLWGQGNEQFF. DNA of the CDR3: TGTGCCAGCAGCTTATGGGGACAGGGCAATGAGCAGTTCTTC. The full variable domain, rest sourced from reference TRBV7-6 and TRBJ2-1, is GAGVSQSPRYKVTKRGQDVALRCDPISGHVSLYWYRQALGQGPEFLTYFNYEAQQDKSGLPNDRFSAERPEGSISTLTIQRTEQRDSAMYRCASSLWGQGNEQFFGPGTRLTVL.

The rearrangement uses TRBV18 and TRBJ1-2; TRBD1 matches at 9 bases. Germline V gene lookup returns CDR1 KGHSH and CDR2 LQKENI. Trimming took 3 bases from V and 3 from J; bases not matched to a gene: 11. This CDR3 region has 17 residues. The CDR3 sequence: CASSPPPGQGRDYGYTF. The DNA for the CDR3 is TGTGCCAGCTCACCCCCACCGGGACAGGGCAGGGACTATGGCTACACCTTC. The variable domain in full, completed from reference TRBV18 and TRBJ1-2, reads NAGVMQNPRHLVRRRGQEARLRCSPMKGHSHVYWYRQLPEEGLKFMVYLQKENIIDESGMPKERFSAEFPKEGPSILRIQQVVRGDSAAYFCASSPPPGQGRDYGYTFGSGTRLTVV.

The chain's CDR3 is CAWSTLPGNTGELFF. Written as DNA, the CDR3 is TGTGCCTGGAGTACCCTCCCAGGGAACACCGGGGAGCTGTTTTTT. The rearrangement links TRBV30 to TRBJ2-2; D is ambiguous. The CDR3 is 15 residues long. Per germline, CDR1 GTSNPN and CDR2 SVGIG (reference sequence). The germline V and J ends were trimmed by 2 bases and 1 base, with 11 bases remaining between them.

About this clone itself: The sample has other DNA sequences that encode this CDR3 too. CDR3 in DNA: TGTGCCAGCAGTCTGGGACTGAACACCGGGGAGCTGTTTTTT. Translation: CASSLGLNTGELFF. V and J are TRBV27 and TRBJ2-2; perhaps TRBD2 as D (6 bases). Germline-derived CDR1 and CDR2 are MNHEY and SMNVEV (reference sequence). V shed 5 bases and J shed 1 base, with 8 bases lying between them. The CDR3 runs to 14 residues.

This sequence joins TRBV4-1 and TRBJ1-2; D gene uncertain. From germline, CDR1 is MGHRA and CDR2 YSYEKL. V shed 0 bases and J shed 4 bases, with 12 bases lying between them. The CDR3 consists of 15 residues. The CDR3 DNA reads as TGCGCCAGCAGCCAAGATCGACGGCGGGGCTATGGCTACACCTTC. Protein sequence: CASSQDRRRGYGYTF.

This sequence joins TRBV6-1 and TRBJ2-7, with 11 bases aligning to TRBD2. Germline CDR1 is MNHNS and CDR2 is SASEGT. V shed 3 bases and J 9 bases; nucleotides not matched to a gene: 10. The CDR3 length is 15 residues. The CDR3 loop is CASSEPGLAAIGQYF. As DNA, the CDR3 is TGTGCCAGCAGTGAGCCGGGACTAGCGGCCATAGGGCAGTACTTC.

This rearrangement joins TRBV18 to TRBJ2-1; tentatively, D is TRBD2 (6 bases). The CDR3 is 13 residues long. Trimming stripped 1 base from V and 9 bases from J, with 10 bases between. Germline V gene data show CDR1 as KGHSH and CDR2 as LQKENI. This chain's CDR3 is CASSPQEGTEQFF. Here the CDR3 DNA reads TGTGCCAGCTCACCACAGGAGGGCACTGAGCAGTTCTTC.

CDR3 coding DNA: TGTGCCAGCAGCCCCCAGCGAGCGGGGCTTTCCCATCAGTATTTT. This codes for CASSPQRAGLSHQYF. The rearrangement links TRBV9 to TRBJ2-3; 7 bases align to TRBD2. After removal of 4 bases from V and 12 bases from J, the junction contained 17 bases not matched to a gene. The CDR3 has 15 amino acids. The germline CDR1 and CDR2 sequences are SGDLS and YYNGEE.

The chain joins TRBV15 to TRBJ2-7; D may be TRBD2 (7 bases). V lost 11 bases, J lost 5 bases, and 22 bases lay in between. Germline CDR1 is LNHNV and CDR2 is YYDKDF (reference sequence). This CDR3 contains 14 residues. CDR3 coding DNA: TGTGCCGGCGAGCGGGGACATACTACCGACGAGCAGTACTTC. Its protein product is CAGERGHTTDEQYF.

The rearrangement links TRBV5-1 to TRBJ1-1, with D possibly TRBD1 on 5 matching bases. With 0 bases removed from V and 0 bases from J, the gap between germline ends came to 9 bases. The CDR3 has 15 residues. The germline gives CDR1 SGHRS, CDR2 YFSETQ. CDR3: CASSLEGRVNTEAFF. The CDR3 DNA reads as TGCGCCAGCAGCTTGGAGGGCAGGGTGAACACTGAAGCTTTCTTT.